This T cell receptor beta chain emerged from a study of blood T cell repertoires in COVID-19 (dated by TCRdb to 2018 to 2020). Looking at the study overall: The collaborator samples originated in the United States, Italy and Spain and spanned the acute and convalescent phases of COVID-19. Sample metadata almost always included a de-identified subject ID, COVID-19 status, age in years and sex. The material from the prospective study consisted of cDNA or gDNA derived from T cells, B-cell-depleted T cells, or PBMCs. The samples were drawn from the first 160 participants of the ongoing ImmuneRACE study and from 1,254 subjects provided by 6 global collaborators. The repertoires were released in a freely available public database meant as a resource for research on the immune response to SARS-CoV-2. Where HLA class I and class II types were available, the types were taken from metadata supplied by the sample provider, not from assay-based typing. Deeply sampled blood TCRbeta repertoires from subjects exposed to, actively infected with, or recovered from COVID-19 were included in the dataset.

On this clone itself: It lacks a known antigen. No base-level quality is on record; no much larger clone is a single base apart.

TCRbeta CDR3 regions were amplified from genomic DNA using the immunoSEQ Assay, a bias-controlled multiplex PCR. Per the authors' processing: Within the assay, amplification of reference gene primers was used to estimate how many nucleated cells each sample contained. To quantify the absolute abundance of each unique TCRbeta CDR3 rearrangement, sequence reads were collapsed and filtered. Productive Simpson clonality was computed per sample as the square root of Simpson's diversity index over productive rearrangements. In its TCRdb copy, this immuneACCESS table keeps in-frame sequences only and misses some clones. Where compared with another copy, unresolved V genes explain less than half of these, and the others have no known cause. Clonal size and the V and J genes are those of that table, whereas D and trimming came from the DNA. Counted in this sample were 240,000 or so clones; 75% to 90% of them appeared once. The ten largest account for 8% to 10% of the sample.

Participants in the prospective study were aged 18 to 89 years, lived in under 30 United States geographic areas, and enrolled through a virtual design. Cohort assignment in the prospective study relied on participant-reported clinical history from a screening survey and a study questionnaire. Recovered participants in ImmuneRACE Cohort 3 were defined by two consecutive negative NP/OP PCR tests, clearance by a healthcare professional, or resolution of symptoms. Mobile phlebotomists in the prospective study collected whole blood, serum and a nasopharyngeal or oropharyngeal swab from every participant. Over a 2-month period, participants in the prospective study had the option of providing additional blood draws and questionnaires. Prospective study blood samples were shipped either frozen or at room temperature before DNA extraction. The V end loses 1 base and the J end loses 5 bases, and a stretch of 11 bases separates them. From the cysteine through the phenylalanine, the CDR3 covers 14 amino acids. CDR3 DNA only is kept here, 42 bases in frame from base 1. The germline V gene encodes CDR1 KGHSH and CDR2 LQKENI.

Here is what the overall study found, with its caveats: The quantity of clinical and demographic metadata differed by source and by participant and was supplied without curation.

The chain is made from TRBV18 and TRBJ1-2; a confident D gene designation cannot be given. Material for sequencing was PBMCs or T cells enriched from blood (not recorded which). This TCR was sampled from a man aged 40-49 years who had recovered from COVID-19. Here is the DNA: TGTGCCAGCTCACCACTACAGCTAAATTATGGCTACACCTTC. Its product reads: CASSPLQLNYGYTF.